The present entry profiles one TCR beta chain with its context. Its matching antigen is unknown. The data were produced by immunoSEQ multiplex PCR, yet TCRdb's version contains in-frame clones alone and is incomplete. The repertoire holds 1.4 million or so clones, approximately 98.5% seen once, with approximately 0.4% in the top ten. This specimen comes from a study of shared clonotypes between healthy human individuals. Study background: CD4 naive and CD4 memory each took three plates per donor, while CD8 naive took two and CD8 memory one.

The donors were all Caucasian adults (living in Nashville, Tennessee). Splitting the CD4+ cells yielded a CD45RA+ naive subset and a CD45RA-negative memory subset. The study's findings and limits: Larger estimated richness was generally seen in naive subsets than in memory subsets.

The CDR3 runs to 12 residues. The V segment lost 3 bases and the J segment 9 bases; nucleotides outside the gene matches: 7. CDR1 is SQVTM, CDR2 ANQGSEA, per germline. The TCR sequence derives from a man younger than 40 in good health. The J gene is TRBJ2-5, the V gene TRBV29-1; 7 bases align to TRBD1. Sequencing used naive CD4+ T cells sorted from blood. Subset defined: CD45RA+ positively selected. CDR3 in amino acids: CSVDPGGYAQYF. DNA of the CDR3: TGCAGCGTTGATCCAGGGGGTTATGCCCAGTACTTC.